The 25 T cell receptor beta chains below come from one sample, sequenced in a study of shared clonotypes between healthy human individuals. Assay used: immunoSEQ multiplex PCR; TCRdb lists only in-frame clones, some missing. The sample shows about 480,000 clones, 75% to 80% of them seen only once. The sequenced sample consisted of PBMCs. These TCRs come from a woman aged 40 to 49 in good health. Some clones in this sample may be carry-over from other donors' samples.

The chain joins TRBV6-5 to TRBJ1-5; D perhaps matches TRBD1 (6 bases). Germline V gene lookup returns CDR1 MNHEY and CDR2 SVGAGI. V lost 6 bases to trimming and J lost 2 bases, with 14 bases between them. CDR3 size: 15 residues. CDR3 protein: CASSRRGGGNQPQHF. The CDR3 DNA is TGTGCCAGCAGCCGAAGGGGGGGCGGCAATCAGCCCCAGCATTTT.

The chain recombines TRBV29-1 with TRBJ2-5; 8 nucleotides line up with TRBD1. V was pared by 4 bases and J by 4 bases, with 5 bases of the junction left unmatched. CDR3 length: 13 residues. Germline V gives CDR1 SQVTM, CDR2 ANQGSEA. The CDR3 protein is CSVVGGQGETQYF. The CDR3, as DNA: TGCAGCGTTGTGGGTGGACAGGGAGAGACCCAGTACTTC. Full variable domain (outside the CDR3, taken from reference TRBV29-1 and TRBJ2-5): SAVISQKPSRDICQRGTSLTIQCQVDSQVTMMFWYRQQPGQSLTLIATANQGSEATYESGFVIDKFPISRPNLTFSTLTVSNMSPEDSSIYLCSVVGGQGETQYFGPGTRLLVL.

The J gene is TRBJ2-7, the V gene TRBV28, with D perhaps assigned TRBD1 or TRBD2 (7 bases each). Germline V CDR1 and CDR2: MDHEN, SYDVKM. CDR3 length: 14 amino acids. Trimming took 7 bases from V and 1 from J, leaving 14 bases between them. The CDR3 region has the DNA TGTGCCAGCAATCGACAGGGAGGGTCCTACGAGCAGTACTTC. Protein product: CASNRQGGSYEQYF.

Only one count was recorded for this clone. The rearrangement uses TRBV5-6 and TRBJ1-2; maybe TRBD1 (6 bases). Germline CDR1 is SGHDT and CDR2 is YYEEEE. The ends were cut back, 6 bases at V and 3 bases at J, with 18 bases in the middle. The CDR3 has 15 residues. The CDR3 DNA sequence: TGTGCCAGCATTAAGGGGGTTTACGAGGACTATGGCTACACCTTC. Translated, it gives CASIKGVYEDYGYTF.

The chain carries TRBV30 and TRBJ2-3; 10 bases align to TRBD2. The CDR3 runs 16 residues. The V and J ends lost 5 bases and 4 bases, in that order; junction bases with no gene match: 12. Germline assignment: CDR1 GTSNPN and CDR2 SVGIG (reference sequence). The chain's CDR3 is CAWDSGLAGASDTQYF. DNA for the CDR3: TGTGCCTGGGACTCAGGGCTAGCGGGAGCGTCAGATACGCAGTATTTT.

This chain uses TRBV2 with TRBJ2-3; no clear D gene. The CDR3 runs 13 residues. CDR1 is SNHLY, CDR2 FYNNEI, per germline. V lost 3 bases, J lost 6 bases, and 10 bases lay in between. For the CDR3, the DNA is TGTGCCAGCAGTGACCAAACCAGGGATACGCAGTATTTT. This codes for CASSDQTRDTQYF.

This chain joins TRBV5-6 and TRBJ2-2; D unresolved. The germline V and J ends were trimmed by 1 base and 2 bases, with 3 bases remaining between them. The V gene's germline CDR1 is SGHDT and CDR2 YYEEEE. The CDR3 length is 13 residues. The CDR3 region is CASSLFNTGELFF. The CDR3 bases are TGTGCCAGCAGCTTGTTTAACACCGGGGAGCTGTTTTTT.

The chain has TRBV2 and TRBJ2-5; perhaps TRBD2 as D (6 bases). Germline V gene lookup returns CDR1 SNHLY and CDR2 FYNNEI. Trimming left V 10 bases short and J 5 bases short, with 11 bases between. This CDR3 has 11 residues. The CDR3 bases are TGTGCCACCGGAGGGCGGGAGACCCAGTACTTC. Protein sequence: CATGGRETQYF. The full variable domain, with the rest looked up from reference TRBV2 and TRBJ2-5, is EPEVTQTPSHQVTQMGQEVILRCVPISNHLYFYWYRQILGQKVEFLVSFYNNEISEKSEIFDDQFSVERPDGSNFTLKIRSTKLEDSAMYFCATGGRETQYFGPGTRLLVL.

A single count supports this clone. J is TRBJ1-2 and V is TRBV5-5; 8 bases are a match to TRBD1. The CDR3 totals 17 residues. The germline V gene has CDR1 SGHKS and CDR2 YYEKEE (reference sequence). V lost 4 bases, J lost 4 bases, and 15 bases stayed unmatched. CDR3 residues: CASSQTPGGAGTYGYTF. Here the CDR3 DNA reads TGTGCCAGCAGCCAGACCCCAGGGGGCGCGGGCACCTATGGCTACACCTTC.

V is TRBV28 and J is TRBJ1-1; no firm D call. The germline gives CDR1 MDHEN, CDR2 SYDVKM. Trimming left V 3 bases short and J 4 bases short, with 6 bases between. The CDR3 extends over 12 amino acids. CDR3 sequence: CASSFRITEAFF. CDR3 in DNA: TGTGCCAGCAGTTTCAGAATCACTGAAGCTTTCTTT.

The chain carries TRBV13 and TRBJ2-4; D gene uncertain. The CDR3 sequence is 15 residues long. The ends were cut back, 5 bases at V and 0 bases at J, with 11 bases in the middle. In germline, CDR1 is PRHDT, CDR2 FYEKMQ (reference sequence). The CDR3 spells CASSPGPLAKNIQYF. The CDR3 DNA reads as TGTGCCAGCAGCCCAGGACCGCTAGCCAAAAACATTCAGTACTTC. Full variable domain (rest looked up from reference TRBV13 and TRBJ2-4): AAGVIQSPRHLIKEKRETATLKCYPIPRHDTVYWYQQGPGQDPQFLISFYEKMQSDKGSIPDRFSAQQFSDYHSELNMSSLELGDSALYFCASSPGPLAKNIQYFGAGTRLSVL.

V and J are TRBV7-9 and TRBJ2-5; D call uncertain. Germline assignment: CDR1 SEHNR and CDR2 FQNEAQ (reference sequence). This CDR3 comprises 12 residues. With 0 bases removed from V and 5 bases from J, the gap between germline ends came to 4 bases. The CDR3 coding sequence is TGTGCCAGCAGCTTAGCCGGGGAGACCCAGTACTTC. Residues: CASSLAGETQYF. Full variable domain (remainder filled in from reference TRBV7-9 and TRBJ2-5): DTGVSQNPRHKITKRGQNVTFRCDPISEHNRLYWYRQTLGQGPEFLTYFQNEAQLEKSRLLSDRFSAERPKGSFSTLEIQRTEQGDSAMYLCASSLAGETQYFGPGTRLLVL.

The V call is TRBV6-4, the J call TRBJ2-1; TRBD1 matches at 10 bases. The V gene's germline CDR1 is MRHNA and CDR2 SNTAGT. After removal of 6 bases from V and 9 bases from J, the junction contained 8 bases not matched to a gene. CDR3 length: 14 amino acids. The CDR3 sequence is CASSHDRGRGEQFF. The CDR3, as DNA: TGTGCCAGCAGCCACGACAGGGGGCGGGGTGAGCAGTTCTTC.

The chain recombines TRBV29-1 with TRBJ2-5; D unresolved. V was shortened by 4 bases and J by 2 bases, with 8 bases between the two germline ends. Looked up from germline, CDR1 is SQVTM and CDR2 is ANQGSEA. The CDR3 spans 12 residues. CDR3 nucleotides: TGCAGCGTTGCCACAGCACAAGAGACCCAGTACTTC. This codes for CSVATAQETQYF.

With respect to this clone: In the same sample, other DNA sequences code for this CDR3. The chain carries TRBV10-3 and TRBJ2-5; possibly TRBD2 for D (6 bases). Germline CDR1 is ENHRY and CDR2 is SYGVKD. The CDR3 length is 13 residues. V lost 4 bases and J lost 2, with 8 bases in between. Written as DNA, the CDR3 is TGTGCCATCAGTGGCGGGACTCAAGAGACCCAGTACTTC. The encoded protein is CAISGGTQETQYF.

The V gene is TRBV18, the J gene TRBJ2-7; no clear D gene. The CDR3 extends over 13 amino acids. V shed 0 bases and J shed 7 bases, with 10 bases lying between them. CDR1 is KGHSH and CDR2 is LQKENI in the germline V gene. Written as DNA, the CDR3 is TGTGCCAGCTCACCACCAGTCTTGGGGGAGCAGTACTTC. This translates into CASSPPVLGEQYF.

This chain connects TRBV5-1 to TRBJ2-1; maybe TRBD2 (6 bases). The CDR3 loop spans 16 amino acids. Trimming pared 2 bases from V and 0 bases from J, leaving 12 bases between. Looked up from germline, CDR1 is SGHRS and CDR2 is YFSETQ. CDR3 protein: CASSLPGVSSYNEQFF. In DNA, the CDR3 is TGCGCCAGCAGCTTACCGGGGGTTAGCTCCTACAATGAGCAGTTCTTC.

Concerning this clone: Germline and junction disagree at one end, which may indicate a read error. The chain couples TRBV20-1 to TRBJ2-7; no firm D call. CDR1 is DFQATT and CDR2 is SNEGSKA in the germline V gene (reference sequence). This CDR3 comprises 11 residues. CDR3 residues: CSARARIGLNF. CDR3 in DNA: TGCAGTGCTAGAGCAAGAATAGGGTTGAACTTC.

This clone was counted a single time. V and J are TRBV5-1 and TRBJ2-1, with 8 bases that match TRBD1. The CDR3 has 16 residues. Trimming cost V 5 bases and J 4 bases; bases outside gene matches: 11. Germline V lookup: CDR1 SGHRS, CDR2 YFSETQ. CDR3 sequence (DNA): TGCGCCAGCAGTCCAAGGCCGGGACAGGTTTACAATGAGCAGTTCTTC. It codes for CASSPRPGQVYNEQFF.

The genes are TRBV18 and TRBJ1-1; D unclear. The CDR3 is made up of 12 amino acids. Looked up from germline, CDR1 is KGHSH and CDR2 is LQKENI. V gave up 2 bases and J gave up 8 bases, with 9 bases separating them. CDR3 sequence: CASSPFGQEAFF. The CDR3 DNA sequence: TGTGCCAGCTCACCATTCGGGCAGGAAGCTTTCTTT. Using reference TRBV18 and TRBJ1-1 for the parts outside the CDR3, the full variable domain is NAGVMQNPRHLVRRRGQEARLRCSPMKGHSHVYWYRQLPEEGLKFMVYLQKENIIDESGMPKERFSAEFPKEGPSILRIQQVVRGDSAAYFCASSPFGQEAFFGQGTRLTVV.

The genes are TRBV29-1 and TRBJ1-6; no clear D gene. This CDR3 spans 13 amino acids. Germline V CDR1 and CDR2: SQVTM, ANQGSEA. Trimming shortened V by 5 bases and J by 7 bases, and 12 bases separated the two germline ends. This CDR3 reads CSVHDGVNSPLHF. The CDR3 DNA reads TGCAGCGTTCATGATGGGGTAAATTCACCCCTCCACTTT. Drawing the rest from reference TRBV29-1 and TRBJ1-6, the complete variable domain is SAVISQKPSRDICQRGTSLTIQCQVDSQVTMMFWYRQQPGQSLTLIATANQGSEATYESGFVIDKFPISRPNLTFSTLTVSNMSPEDSSIYLCSVHDGVNSPLHFGNGTRLTVT.

The CDR3 DNA reads as TGTGCCAGCAGCTTAGTTGACACTCACTACGAGCAGTACTTC. This gives the protein CASSLVDTHYEQYF. The rearrangement uses TRBV7-9 and TRBJ2-7; D remains ambiguous. CDR3 length: 14 residues. With 1 base removed from V and 3 bases from J, the gap between germline ends came to 10 bases. Germline CDR1 reads SEHNR; CDR2 reads FQNEAQ (reference sequence). Combining the CDR3 with reference TRBV7-9 and TRBJ2-7 gives the whole variable domain DTGVSQNPRHKITKRGQNVTFRCDPISEHNRLYWYRQTLGQGPEFLTYFQNEAQLEKSRLLSDRFSAERPKGSFSTLEIQRTEQGDSAMYLCASSLVDTHYEQYFGPGTRLTVT.

The chain joins TRBV4-3 to TRBJ1-5; weak D call: TRBD1 (5 bases). Per the germline V gene, CDR1 is LGHNA and CDR2 is YSLEER. The CDR3 is 13 amino acids. The V and J ends lost 4 bases and 6 bases respectively, with 10 bases between them. CDR3 sequence: CASSRGGGQPQHF. As DNA, the CDR3 is TGCGCCAGCAGCCGTGGGGGAGGTCAGCCCCAGCATTTT.

In the case of this clone: Other nucleotide sequences in the sample specify the same CDR3. This chain links TRBV6-1 with TRBJ1-2; maybe TRBD1 (6 bases). This CDR3 spans 13 amino acids. The V end lost 3 bases, the J end lost 4 bases, and 9 bases lay between the germline ends. CDR1 is MNHNS and CDR2 is SASEGT in the germline V gene. In DNA form, the CDR3 reads TGTGCCAGCAGTGAGCAGGGGACCTATGGCTACACCTTC. It translates to CASSEQGTYGYTF.

The chain links TRBV18 to TRBJ2-3, with unresolved D. The V gene lost 3 bases and the J gene lost 2 bases, with 6 bases spanning the gap. Germline V lookup: CDR1 KGHSH, CDR2 LQKENI. The length of the CDR3 is 13 residues. CDR3 protein: CASSPTHTDTQYF. DNA for the CDR3: TGTGCCAGCTCACCTACACACACAGATACGCAGTATTTT. The full variable domain, its missing parts supplied by reference TRBV18 and TRBJ2-3, is NAGVMQNPRHLVRRRGQEARLRCSPMKGHSHVYWYRQLPEEGLKFMVYLQKENIIDESGMPKERFSAEFPKEGPSILRIQQVVRGDSAAYFCASSPTHTDTQYFGPGTRLTVL.